A single sample is the source of the 26 T cell receptor beta chains below, sequenced in a study of cytomegalovirus exposure and HLA in healthy donors. Primers included in the PCR were 60 Vbeta and 13 Jbeta primers. The assay was immunoSEQ multiplex PCR, and TCRdb's table has in-frame clones only and misses some. This sample carries 200,000 to 250,000 clones, more than 60% of them seen once, and the ten largest clones take 2.5% to 3.5%. The sequencing input was PBMCs. The source of these receptors is a woman aged 60-75 years in good health and CMV-seropositive.

The rearrangement links TRBV11-2 to TRBJ1-1; 10 positions match TRBD1. Germline V gives CDR1 SGHAT, CDR2 FQNNGV. The junction had 6 bases not matched to a gene; V was cut back by 5 bases and J by 6 bases. The CDR3 consists of 14 residues. CDR3 DNA sequence: TGTGCCAGCAGCAAGACAGGGGGCCGACCTGAAGCTTTCTTT. Its translation: CASSKTGGRPEAFF.

The chain carries TRBV28 and TRBJ1-1; TRBD1 matches at 9 bases. CDR1 and CDR2 (germline): MDHEN, SYDVKM. The CDR3 has 15 amino acids. V dropped 5 bases and J dropped 4; count of bases not matched to a gene: 8. CDR3 sequence (DNA): TGTGCCAGCAGTCCGGGGGACAGGGAAAGCACTGAAGCTTTCTTT. This codes for CASSPGDRESTEAFF.

The chain links TRBV16 to TRBJ2-7; tentative D call: TRBD2 (5 bases). The CDR3 extends over 15 amino acids. Trimming left V 4 bases short and J 4 bases short, with 17 bases between. Germline CDR1 is KGHSY and CDR2 is FQNENV. The CDR3 region is CASSPWTASLYEQYF. As DNA, the CDR3 is TGTGCCAGCAGCCCCTGGACGGCTAGCCTTTACGAGCAGTACTTC.

The table lists this clone with a few counts. The V and J genes are TRBV13 and TRBJ2-1; 7 nucleotides align to TRBD1. J was trimmed by 5 bases and V by 4 bases; bases with no gene match: 20. CDR3 length: 19 residues. The germline gives CDR1 PRHDT, CDR2 FYEKMQ (reference sequence). DNA of the CDR3: TGTGCCAGCAGCTCCTACAGGGGTAGGGTTTTGCAGGGACACAATGAGCAGTTCTTC. Amino acid sequence: CASSSYRGRVLQGHNEQFF.

The J gene is TRBJ2-3, the V gene TRBV9, with 8 bases matching TRBD2. In germline, CDR1 is SGDLS, CDR2 YYNGEE. The CDR3 has 15 residues. V lost 0 bases, J lost 6 bases, and 6 bases stayed unmatched. DNA for the CDR3: TGTGCCAGCAGCGTAGAGGGGCGGGGGGCCGATACGCAGTATTTT. This encodes CASSVEGRGADTQYF.

The chain joins TRBV7-7 to TRBJ2-2, with 9 positions matching TRBD1. The CDR3 sequence is 15 residues long. J was trimmed by 3 bases and V by 4 bases; bases with no gene match: 3. CDR1 is SSHAT and CDR2 is FNYEAQ in the germline V gene (reference sequence). In DNA form, the CDR3 reads TGTGCCAGCAGCTCCACAGGGGGCTACACCGGGGAGCTGTTTTTT. Its protein product is CASSSTGGYTGELFF.

The chain uses TRBV7-8 and TRBJ2-7, with a weak D call TRBD1 (6 bases). V shed 2 bases and J shed 4 bases, with 18 bases lying between them. Germline V gene lookup returns CDR1 SGHVS and CDR2 FQNEAQ. This CDR3 region has 16 residues. The CDR3 is CASSLRLGQGSYEQYF. CDR3 nucleotide sequence: TGTGCCAGCAGCTTAAGGTTGGGGCAGGGGTCGTACGAGCAGTACTTC.

J is TRBJ2-1 and V is TRBV5-1, with TRBD2 matching 15 bases. There are 15 residues in the CDR3. The germline V gene encodes CDR1 SGHRS and CDR2 YFSETQ. Trimming cost V 4 bases and J 8 bases; bases outside gene matches: 4. The CDR3 nucleotides are TGCGCCAGCAGCCCCGGACTAGCGGGAGGGGATGAGCAGTTCTTC. It yields the protein CASSPGLAGGDEQFF.

In this sample, this clone turned up once. The chain combines TRBV29-1 with TRBJ2-7; 8 bases match TRBD2. Per the germline V gene, CDR1 is SQVTM and CDR2 is ANQGSEA. V shed 5 bases and J 5 bases; nucleotides not matched to a gene: 5. The CDR3 has 12 amino acids. The CDR3 DNA follows: TGCAGCGTTTATGAACTAGCGGACGAGCAGTACTTC. Translating it yields CSVYELADEQYF.

The chain links TRBV7-6 to TRBJ2-1; 8 nucleotides agree with TRBD2. Germline CDR1 SGHVS, CDR2 FNYEAQ. Germline trimming cut 4 bases from V and 5 bases from J; bases unmatched to any gene: 4. This CDR3 is built from 14 residues. The CDR3 spells CASSSGGANNEQFF. For the CDR3, the DNA is TGTGCCAGCAGCTCCGGGGGGGCTAACAATGAGCAGTTCTTC.

In its sample, this clone was seen a few times. The chain employs TRBV2 and TRBJ2-1, with D perhaps matching TRBD1 (5 bases). This CDR3 is built from 15 residues. Germline V gene lookup returns CDR1 SNHLY and CDR2 FYNNEI. Trimming stripped 1 base from V and 4 bases from J, with 11 bases between. The CDR3 bases are TGTGCCAGCAGTGAAGAGGGGAATGGGTACAATGAGCAGTTCTTC. Encoded protein: CASSEEGNGYNEQFF.

V usage is TRBV29-1 and J usage is TRBJ2-1; 8 bases match TRBD2. Germline loops: CDR1 SQVTM, CDR2 ANQGSEA. V gave up 6 bases and J gave up 0 bases; unmatched junction bases: 7. The CDR3 is 15 amino acids. The CDR3 loop is CSVLAGKSSYNEQFF. The CDR3 DNA is TGCAGCGTCTTAGCGGGGAAGAGCTCCTACAATGAGCAGTTCTTC.

The genes are TRBV11-2 and TRBJ2-7; D not certain. CDR3 length equals 16 residues. The V and J ends lost 1 base and 7 bases respectively, with 20 bases between them. Germline V gene sequence: CDR1 SGHAT, CDR2 FQNNGV. Here the CDR3 reads CASSLVFGLTITEQYF. DNA for the CDR3: TGTGCCAGCAGCTTAGTATTCGGTCTGACAATAACGGAGCAGTACTTC.

V is TRBV6-1 and J is TRBJ2-7; 7 bases are shared with TRBD1. The germline gives CDR1 MNHNS, CDR2 SASEGT. The CDR3 sequence is 13 residues long. The junction had 4 bases not matched to a gene; V was cut back by 5 bases and J by 3 bases. Here the CDR3 reads CASSRDSNYEQYF. The CDR3 DNA is TGTGCCAGCAGTAGGGACAGTAACTACGAGCAGTACTTC.

The chain uses TRBV6-1 and TRBJ1-1; D remains unclear. Trimming left V 7 bases short and J 0 bases short, with 9 bases between. This CDR3 contains 13 residues. In germline, CDR1 is MNHNS, CDR2 SASEGT. CDR3 region: CASISDMNTEAFF. CDR3 nucleotide sequence: TGTGCCAGCATCAGTGACATGAACACTGAAGCTTTCTTT.

This clone was counted a few times. V is TRBV28 and J is TRBJ1-2; D not certain. V dropped 1 base and J dropped 8 bases, with 14 bases sitting between them. The CDR3 has 14 amino acids. CDR1 is MDHEN, CDR2 SYDVKM, per germline. The CDR3 bases are TGTGCCAGCAGTTTATTGGCCAAAACCCACGGCTACACCTTC. It encodes CASSLLAKTHGYTF.

Worth noting for this clone: The germline gene is not matched at one end of the junction; a read error may be the cause. The chain uses TRBV7-9 and TRBJ1-1; D possibly corresponds to TRBD1 (5 bases). This CDR3 is built from 11 residues. CDR1 SEHNR and CDR2 FQNEAQ come from the germline V gene (reference sequence). CDR3 sequence (DNA): TGTTCCAGCAGCTGGGGGGGGGACGCTTTCTTT. Protein product: CSSSWGGDAFF.

The rearrangement links TRBV4-2 to TRBJ2-3; possible D gene TRBD2, 6 bases. V was trimmed by 4 bases and J by 2 bases, leaving 16 bases between them. The germline gives CDR1 LGHNA, CDR2 YNFKEQ. This CDR3 has 16 amino acids. The CDR3 protein is CASSPGGASDTDTQYF. The CDR3 region has the DNA TGTGCCAGCAGCCCTGGAGGGGCGAGCGACACAGATACGCAGTATTTT.

The chain has TRBV7-7 and TRBJ2-1; D not certain. CDR3 size: 17 residues. Germline loops: CDR1 SSHAT, CDR2 FNYEAQ (reference sequence). V was cut by 5 bases and J by 7 bases, with 24 bases left in between. CDR3 bases: TGTGCCAGCAGCCCAAGGTCCAGCGCGCCCTTCGGTAATGAGCAGTTCTTC. Translated, it gives CASSPRSSAPFGNEQFF.

V gene TRBV9 combines with J gene TRBJ1-4; D gene uncertain. Trimming took off 2 bases at V and 4 bases at J, with 6 bases between the two ends. CDR1 and CDR2 from the germline V gene are SGDLS and YYNGEE. CDR3 size: 13 residues. The chain's CDR3 is CASSVSGNEKLFF. Written as DNA, the CDR3 is TGTGCCAGCAGCGTGAGCGGTAATGAAAAACTGTTTTTT. Complete variable domain (other parts from reference TRBV9 and TRBJ1-4): DSGVTQTPKHLITATGQRVTLRCSPRSGDLSVYWYQQSLDQGLQFLIQYYNGEERAKGNILERFSAQQFPDLHSELNLSSLELGDSALYFCASSVSGNEKLFFGSGTQLSVL.

DNA for the CDR3: TGTGCCAGCATGAGAGAGCCCTACAATGAGCAGTTCTTC. This gives the protein CASMREPYNEQFF. This chain joins TRBV2 and TRBJ2-1, with no clear D. The CDR3 covers 13 residues. CDR1 is SNHLY and CDR2 is FYNNEI in the germline V gene. V shed 7 bases and J shed 2 bases, with 9 bases lying between them.

The genes are TRBV4-1 and TRBJ1-4, with a weak D call TRBD1 (5 bases). The CDR3 totals 18 residues. The V and J ends lost 3 bases and 7 bases respectively, with 24 bases between them. Germline V gene data show CDR1 as MGHRA and CDR2 as YSYEKL. The CDR3 sequence is CASSQTGTAYRRSEKLFF. The CDR3 bases are TGCGCCAGCAGCCAGACCGGGACTGCCTACCGAAGGAGTGAAAAACTGTTTTTT.

The rearrangement uses TRBV6-1 and TRBJ2-3; 7 nucleotides agree with TRBD2. The V gene's germline CDR1 is MNHNS and CDR2 SASEGT. V shed 6 bases and J 0 bases; nucleotides not matched to a gene: 6. The CDR3 loop spans 15 amino acids. The CDR3 is CASRSLADSTDTQYF. The CDR3 region has the DNA TGTGCCAGCAGATCTCTAGCGGATAGCACAGATACGCAGTATTTT.

V is TRBV19 and J is TRBJ1-5; TRBD1 is a possible D gene (6 bases). Trimming removed 3 bases at V and 0 bases at J, with 9 bases between. This CDR3 has 15 residues. Germline lookup yields CDR1 LNHDA and CDR2 SQIVND (reference sequence). CDR3 DNA sequence: TGTGCCAGTAGTATGGGACACTATAGCAATCAGCCCCAGCATTTT. This codes for CASSMGHYSNQPQHF.

The chain joins TRBV5-1 to TRBJ2-5; D is possibly TRBD1 (5 bases). Trimming left V 5 bases short and J 4 bases short, with 21 bases between. The CDR3 is 16 amino acids. From germline, CDR1 is SGHRS and CDR2 YFSETQ. CDR3 nucleotide sequence: TGCGCCAGCAGTCCCCGCCCTTCAGGGCGCTTAGAGACCCAGTACTTC. This sequence encodes CASSPRPSGRLETQYF.

This chain joins TRBV29-1 and TRBJ2-7, with 12 bases matching TRBD2. Germline CDR1 and CDR2: SQVTM and ANQGSEA. V gave up 4 bases and J gave up 6 bases; unmatched junction bases: 10. The CDR3 spans 15 residues. In nucleotides, the CDR3 is TGCAGCGTTGCCCTAGCGGGGGGGCCGAAAGGCGAGCAGTACTTC. This codes for CSVALAGGPKGEQYF.